These T cell receptor beta chains were read from a single sample in a study of ipilimumab plus nivolumab after autologous stem cell transplantation. Measured with immunoSEQ multiplex PCR; TCRdb has only the in-frame clones, and not every one. There are about 40,000 clones in the sample; 85% to 95% occur only once, and approximately 1% lies in the top ten. Sequenced material: PBMCs, taken in a trial of ipilimumab plus nivolumab as post-transplant consolidation. The receptors come from a male donor with multiple myeloma. The CDR3 runs from the conserved cysteine through the conserved F or W. Each record gives: V gene, clone size, D gene, CDR3 length, J gene, CDR3 DNA, CDR3 protein. D genes are given only for firm matches. A row's size may be missing; if present it is once, few, many or a size class.

TRBV4-1	NA	NA	17	TRBJ2-6	TGCGCCAGCAGCCAAGAAGGGCAGGGGTCTGGGGCCAACGTCCTGACTTTC	CASSQEGQGSGANVLTF
TRBV6-6	NA	NA	16	TRBJ2-3	TGTGCCAGCAGTTATTTGGGTATTAGTCCCACAGATACGCAGTATTTT	CASSYLGISPTDTQYF
TRBV9	NA	TRBD1	18	TRBJ2-1	TGTGCCAGCAGCCCAAGGACAGGGGGCATGGTTGCGAACAATGAGCAGTTCTTC	CASSPRTGGMVANNEQFF
TRBV7-2	NA	NA	15	TRBJ2-3	TGTGCCAGCAGCCCCCGGCGGGGATCCACAGATACGCAGTATTTT	CASSPRRGSTDTQYF
TRBV15	NA	TRBD1	15	TRBJ2-5	TGTGCCACCAGCAGAGACCGGACAGGGCAAGAGACCCAGTACTTC	CATSRDRTGQETQYF
TRBV5-6	once	NA	15	TRBJ2-7	TGTGCCAGCAGCTTGGGGGGGCTGGCGGCATACGAGCAGTACTTC	CASSLGGLAAYEQYF
TRBV11-2	NA	TRBD1	14	TRBJ1-2	TGTGCCAGCAGCTTACCGGGGACAGCCCGGGGCTACACCTTC	CASSLPGTARGYTF
TRBV2	NA	TRBD2	13	TRBJ2-1	TGTGCCAGCCAGCGGGAGGGATACAATGAGCAGTTCTTC	CASQREGYNEQFF
TRBV4-3	NA	TRBD2	15	TRBJ2-7	TGCGCCAGCAGCCAAGATCGGGAGGATCCCTACGAGCAGTACTTC	CASSQDREDPYEQYF
TRBV7-8	NA	NA	13	TRBJ1-5	TGTGCCAGCAGCGAATGGAAATGGCAGCCCCAGCATTTT	CASSEWKWQPQHF
TRBV6-1	NA	TRBD2	18	TRBJ2-7	TGTGCCAGCAGTGAATTGGGACTAGCGGGCCTAGGACGCTACGAGCAGTACTTC	CASSELGLAGLGRYEQYF
TRBV11-1	NA	NA	15	TRBJ2-1	TGTGCCAGCAGCCCCCATGCGGACCTCTACAATGAGCAGTTCTTC	CASSPHADLYNEQFF
TRBV7-2	NA	NA	13	TRBJ1-1	TGTGCCAGCAGCTCTACAGGTAACACTGAAGCTTTCTTT	CASSSTGNTEAFF
TRBV9	NA	NA	13	TRBJ2-2	TGTGCCAGCAGCACAGGGTACACCGGGGAGCTGTTTTTT	CASSTGYTGELFF
TRBV2	NA	TRBD2	14	TRBJ2-3	TGTGCCAGCAGTGAAACTAGCGCCACAGATACGCAGTATTTT	CASSETSATDTQYF
TRBV29-1	few	NA	11	TRBJ2-7	TGCAGCGTTGAAGATCGACAGAAGACCTACTTC	CSVEDRQKTYF
TRBV9	NA	NA	13	TRBJ2-2	TGTGCCAGCAGCGTGCAATCCCCGGGGGAGCTGTTTTTT	CASSVQSPGELFF
TRBV9	NA	NA	13	TRBJ1-6	TGTGCCAGCAGCGTAGGGTGGAATTCACCCCTCCACTTT	CASSVGWNSPLHF
TRBV28	NA	TRBD2	16	TRBJ2-3	TGTGCCAGCAGTTTTCAAGCGGGGGGTAGCACAGATACGCAGTATTTT	CASSFQAGGSTDTQYF
TRBV30	NA	TRBD1	15	TRBJ1-4	TGTGCCTGGAGTCTCTTCGGGACAGCTAATGAAAAACTGTTTTTT	CAWSLFGTANEKLFF
TRBV6-4	NA	NA	13	TRBJ1-1	TGTGCCAGCAGGATGGAGGGGTGGACTGAAGCTTTCTTT	CASRMEGWTEAFF
TRBV11-3	NA	NA	16	TRBJ2-3	TGTGCCAGCAGCTTAGGCCGTGGACAACGCACAGATACGCAGTATTTT	CASSLGRGQRTDTQYF
TRBV9	NA	TRBD2	16	TRBJ2-7	TGTGCCAGCAGTGGGGGACTAGCGGGAGGGTACTACGAGCAGTACTTC	CASSGGLAGGYYEQYF
TRBV30	NA	NA	13	TRBJ1-4	TGTGCCTGGAGTGTACGGCGTGGAGAAAAACTGTTTTTT	CAWSVRRGEKLFF
TRBV18	NA	NA	14	TRBJ1-1	TGTGCCAGCTCACCTATCTCCCTGAACACTGAAGCTTTCTTT	CASSPISLNTEAFF
TRBV28	once	NA	13	TRBJ1-1	TGTGCCAGCAGCCCGCCGATGGACACTGAAGCTTTCTTT	CASSPPMDTEAFF
TRBV4-3	NA	TRBD2	17	TRBJ2-1	TGCGCCAGCAGCCAACTATCACTAGCGGGAGTCTCAAATGAGCAGTTCTTC	CASSQLSLAGVSNEQFF
TRBV28	NA	TRBD1	18	TRBJ1-2	TGTGCCAGCAGTCCCCCCCGGACAGGGTCCCACGCTAACTATGGCTACACCTTC	CASSPPRTGSHANYGYTF